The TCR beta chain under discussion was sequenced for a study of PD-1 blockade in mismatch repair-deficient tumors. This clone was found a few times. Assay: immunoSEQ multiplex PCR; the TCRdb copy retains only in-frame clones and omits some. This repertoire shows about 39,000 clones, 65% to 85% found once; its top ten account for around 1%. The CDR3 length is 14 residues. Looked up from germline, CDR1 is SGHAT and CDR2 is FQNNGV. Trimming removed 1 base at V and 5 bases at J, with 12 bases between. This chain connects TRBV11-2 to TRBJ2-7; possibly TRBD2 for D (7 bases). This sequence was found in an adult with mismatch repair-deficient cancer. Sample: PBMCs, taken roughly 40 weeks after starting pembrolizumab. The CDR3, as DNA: TGTGCCAGCAGCTTAGGTGGGGGGGCTGACGAGCAGTACTTC. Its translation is CASSLGGGADEQYF.